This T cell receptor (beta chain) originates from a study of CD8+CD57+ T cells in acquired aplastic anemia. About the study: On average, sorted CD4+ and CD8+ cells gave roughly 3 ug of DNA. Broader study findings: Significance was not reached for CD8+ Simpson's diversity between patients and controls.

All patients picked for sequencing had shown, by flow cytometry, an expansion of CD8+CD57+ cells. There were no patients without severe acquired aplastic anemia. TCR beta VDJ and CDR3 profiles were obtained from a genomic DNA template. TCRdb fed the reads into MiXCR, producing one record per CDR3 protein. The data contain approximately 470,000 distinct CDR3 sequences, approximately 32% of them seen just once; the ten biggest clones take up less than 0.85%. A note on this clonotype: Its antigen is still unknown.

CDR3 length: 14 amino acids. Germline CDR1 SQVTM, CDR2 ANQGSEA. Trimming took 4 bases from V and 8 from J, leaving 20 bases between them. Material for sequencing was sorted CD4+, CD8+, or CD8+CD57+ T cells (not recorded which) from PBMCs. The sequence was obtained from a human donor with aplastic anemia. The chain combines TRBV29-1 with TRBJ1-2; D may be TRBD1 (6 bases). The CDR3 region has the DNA TGCAGCGTTGGGGACGTCCAGCAGGGGTTCGGCTACACCTTC. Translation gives CSVGDVQQGFGYTF.